The 27 T cell receptor beta chains below all came from one sample that was sequenced in a study of T cell responses to AZD1222 COVID-19 vaccine. Data came from immunoSEQ multiplex PCR; TCRdb stores just in-frame clones and leaves some out. The sample consists of around 15,000 clones, about three quarters of them appearing once. The sample in question was peripheral blood, obtained 28 days after the second AZD1222 dose. The receptors shown here come from an adult who received the AZD1222 COVID-19 vaccine.

The V gene is TRBV7-2, the J gene TRBJ2-3; possible D gene TRBD1, 5 bases. With 4 bases removed from V and 6 bases from J, the gap between germline ends came to 11 bases. The CDR3 totals 13 residues. CDR1 SGHTA and CDR2 FQGNSA come from the germline V gene. The chain's CDR3 is CASSSRAADTQYF. DNA for the CDR3: TGTGCCAGCAGCTCCAGGGCGGCGGATACGCAGTATTTT.

The rearrangement joins TRBV10-3 to TRBJ2-7, with 11 bases fitting TRBD1. Germline V lookup: CDR1 ENHRY, CDR2 SYGVKD. The CDR3 loop spans 15 amino acids. J gave up 2 bases and V 3 bases, and 3 bases lay outside the gene matches. CDR3 DNA: TGTGCCATCAGTGAAGGGACAGGGGGGACCTACGAGCAGTACTTC. It translates to CAISEGTGGTYEQYF.

The chain uses TRBV12-3 or TRBV12-4 and TRBJ2-5; no clear D gene. V was shortened by 5 bases and J by 7 bases, with 11 bases between the two germline ends. The CDR3 is 12 amino acids. CDR3 nucleotide sequence: TGTGCCAGCAGTCCCGCGGTTGGGACCCAGTACTTC. It yields the protein CASSPAVGTQYF.

This clone came up a few times. The genes are TRBV7-9 and TRBJ2-2; maybe TRBD2 (5 bases). V dropped 4 bases and J dropped 0 bases, with 12 bases sitting between them. Germline values: CDR1 SEHNR, CDR2 FQNEAQ (reference sequence). The CDR3 length is 16 residues. The CDR3 DNA reads TGTGCCAGCAGCTCCCCGAGGGTCGCGAACACCGGGGAGCTGTTTTTT. The encoded protein is CASSSPRVANTGELFF.

J is TRBJ2-7 and V is TRBV6-2 or TRBV6-3; 10 bases map to TRBD1. Germline V gene lookup returns CDR1 MNHEY and CDR2 SVGEGT. CDR3 length: 14 amino acids. The V segment lost 2 bases and the J segment 6 bases; nucleotides outside the gene matches: 4. CDR3 DNA: TGTGCCAGCAGTTACGAGGGGACAGGGGTCGAGCAGTACTTC. The encoded protein is CASSYEGTGVEQYF.

The chain recombines TRBV6-2 or TRBV6-3 with TRBJ1-5; no definite D call. The CDR3 extends over 15 amino acids. Trimming stripped 2 bases from V and 2 bases from J, with 10 bases between. Germline values: CDR1 MNHEY, CDR2 SVGEGT. The CDR3 region has the DNA TGTGCCAGCAGTTACCCTGGCCTGGGCAATCAGCCCCAGCATTTT. Its protein is CASSYPGLGNQPQHF.

The chain carries TRBV28 and TRBJ2-7, with D possibly being TRBD1 (6 bases). CDR1 is MDHEN, CDR2 SYDVKM, per germline. The CDR3 consists of 15 residues. V lost 5 bases and J lost 2, with 16 bases in between. The CDR3 protein is CASSPPPDSAYEQYF. In DNA form, the CDR3 reads TGTGCCAGCAGTCCCCCCCCGGACAGCGCCTACGAGCAGTACTTC.

The chain carries TRBV10-3 and TRBJ1-1, with unresolved D. V was clipped by 2 bases and J by 10 bases, with 14 bases between them. From germline, CDR1 is ENHRY and CDR2 SYGVKD. CDR3 length equals 13 residues. The CDR3 protein is CAISEPDHSGAFF. The CDR3 region has the DNA TGTGCCATCAGTGAGCCGGACCATTCGGGAGCTTTCTTT.

The V and J genes are TRBV6-5 and TRBJ1-2, with D unclear. The CDR3 runs 14 residues. The germline CDR1 and CDR2 sequences are MNHEY and SVGAGI. V lost 5 bases and J 2 bases, leaving 12 bases between the germline ends. This CDR3 is CASSQTGLNYGYTF. CDR3 nucleotide sequence: TGTGCCAGCAGTCAAACGGGGTTAAACTATGGCTACACCTTC.

The chain combines TRBV7-2 with TRBJ1-6; possible D gene TRBD1, 6 bases. CDR1 is SGHTA and CDR2 is FQGNSA in the germline V gene. The CDR3 is 15 amino acids. Trimming pared 4 bases from V and 7 bases from J, leaving 14 bases between. As DNA, the CDR3 is TGTGCCAGCAGCTCTAGGAGACAGGTGAATTCACCCCTCCACTTT. This sequence encodes CASSSRRQVNSPLHF.

V usage is TRBV2 and J usage is TRBJ1-2; TRBD1 is a possible D gene (6 bases). CDR3 length: 13 amino acids. The germline CDR1 and CDR2 sequences are SNHLY and FYNNEI. V shed 8 bases and J shed 6 bases, with 16 bases lying between them. The CDR3 region is CASRSTGGDGYTF. CDR3 nucleotide sequence: TGTGCCAGCCGGTCGACAGGTGGGGATGGCTACACCTTC.

V and J are TRBV5-6 and TRBJ1-5; maybe TRBD1 (6 bases). In germline, CDR1 is SGHDT, CDR2 YYEEEE. This CDR3 spans 15 amino acids. Trimming pared 4 bases from V and 3 bases from J, leaving 14 bases between. The CDR3 coding sequence is TGTGCCAGCAGCAGGACAGTCTCCCCCAATCAGCCCCAGCATTTT. Protein product: CASSRTVSPNQPQHF.

CDR3 residues: CSASLASYEQYF. CDR3 in DNA: TGCAGTGCTAGTTTAGCATCCTACGAGCAGTACTTC. The rearrangement joins TRBV20-1 to TRBJ2-7; D is uncertain. With 3 bases removed from V and 1 base from J, the gap between germline ends came to 7 bases. This CDR3 has 12 residues. Germline CDR1 is DFQATT and CDR2 is SNEGSKA (reference sequence).

The rearrangement joins TRBV6-6 to TRBJ2-7, with a weak D call TRBD2 (5 bases). Per germline, CDR1 MNHNY and CDR2 SVGAGI (reference sequence). CDR3 length: 11 amino acids. V was shortened by 3 bases and J by 5 bases, with 5 bases between the two germline ends. In nucleotides, the CDR3 is TGTGCCAGCAGTTATAGCGACGAGCAGTACTTC. Amino acids: CASSYSDEQYF.

This rearrangement joins TRBV4-1 to TRBJ2-1; 16 nucleotides align to TRBD2. V lost 1 base, J lost 7 bases, and 7 bases stayed unmatched. CDR3 length equals 18 residues. Germline lookup yields CDR1 MGHRA and CDR2 YSYEKL. The CDR3 nucleotides read TGCGCCAGCAGCCAAGTGGACATGGGACTAGCGGGGGGGAATGAGCAGTTCTTC. Protein: CASSQVDMGLAGGNEQFF.

This chain uses TRBV6-5 with TRBJ1-1; 7 bases are shared with TRBD1. From germline, CDR1 is MNHEY and CDR2 SVGAGI. This CDR3 region has 16 residues. Trimming took 4 bases from V and 2 from J; bases not matched to a gene: 10. CDR3 amino acids: CASSFSEGAFNTEAFF. Written as DNA, the CDR3 is TGTGCCAGCAGTTTCTCCGAGGGGGCCTTTAACACTGAAGCTTTCTTT.

V and J are TRBV5-5 and TRBJ2-7; TRBD1 matches at 7 bases. J lost 2 bases, V lost 5 bases, and 22 bases had no gene match. The CDR3 extends over 19 amino acids. Germline values: CDR1 SGHKS, CDR2 YYEKEE (reference sequence). CDR3 DNA sequence: TGTGCCAGCAGAACCGCCGGCAGGGGGATATCGTTAGGGACCTACGAGCAGTACTTC. Translation: CASRTAGRGISLGTYEQYF.

The chain couples TRBV19 to TRBJ2-7; 8 bases map to TRBD1. Germline loops: CDR1 LNHDA, CDR2 SQIVND (reference sequence). The length of the CDR3 is 13 residues. V was clipped by 1 base and J by 7 bases; unmatched bases: 3. CDR3 sequence: CASSIGTGGEQYF. CDR3 sequence (DNA): TGTGCCAGTAGTATAGGAACAGGGGGTGAGCAGTACTTC.

The V gene is TRBV6-2 or TRBV6-3, the J gene TRBJ2-7; 7 bases map to TRBD2. The CDR3 is 13 residues long. The ends lost 6 bases at V and 6 bases at J; junction bases unmatched: 8. The germline V gene encodes CDR1 MNHEY and CDR2 SVGEGT. The CDR3 spells CASSGLGLSEQYF. The CDR3 coding sequence is TGTGCCAGCAGCGGACTAGGGTTATCCGAGCAGTACTTC.

The chain is built from TRBV11-2 and TRBJ1-6; no firm D call. The germline V gene has CDR1 SGHAT and CDR2 FQNNGV. This CDR3 spans 14 amino acids. Trimming shortened V by 5 bases and J by 5 bases, and 10 bases separated the two germline ends. CDR3 sequence: CASSRRRDNSPLHF. CDR3 in DNA: TGTGCCAGCAGCCGGCGACGGGATAATTCACCCCTCCACTTT.

The genes are TRBV12-3 or TRBV12-4 and TRBJ2-7; perhaps D is TRBD1 or TRBD2 (6 bases each). This CDR3 is built from 12 residues. Trimming took off 3 bases at V and 6 bases at J, with 9 bases between the two ends. The CDR3 sequence: CASSLEGGEQYF. The CDR3 bases are TGTGCCAGCAGTTTGGAGGGGGGCGAGCAGTACTTC.

A single count supports this clone. The chain is built from TRBV7-6 and TRBJ2-7; D remains unclear. The length of the CDR3 is 15 residues. Trimming took off 1 base at V and 1 base at J, with 11 bases between the two ends. The V gene's germline CDR1 is SGHVS and CDR2 FNYEAQ. CDR3: CASSLEPGLSYEQYF. In DNA, the CDR3 is TGTGCCAGCAGCTTAGAGCCGGGTTTGTCCTACGAGCAGTACTTC. Variable domain in full (rest from reference TRBV7-6 and TRBJ2-7): GAGVSQSPRYKVTKRGQDVALRCDPISGHVSLYWYRQALGQGPEFLTYFNYEAQQDKSGLPNDRFSAERPEGSISTLTIQRTEQRDSAMYRCASSLEPGLSYEQYFGPGTRLTVT.

DNA for the CDR3: TGTGCCAGCAGTTTCACCTGGCAGGAGTTTCCCGGGGAGCTGTTTTTT. It specifies CASSFTWQEFPGELFF. This rearrangement joins TRBV28 to TRBJ2-2; unclear D gene. Trimming cost V 3 bases and J 6 bases, with 17 bases left between them. The CDR3 sequence is 16 residues long. Looked up from germline, CDR1 is MDHEN and CDR2 is SYDVKM.

As DNA, the CDR3 is TGTGCCAGCAGTTACTATGGGCTAGCGGAATACTACGAGCAGTACTTC. Translating gives CASSYYGLAEYYEQYF. The V gene is TRBV6-8, the J gene TRBJ2-7, with 7 nucleotides matching TRBD2. The CDR3 extends over 16 amino acids. The germline V gene has CDR1 MNHGY and CDR2 SAAAGT. Losses at the gene ends were 1 base for V and 3 bases for J; bases not matched to a gene: 9.

The V and J genes are TRBV7-8 and TRBJ2-7; 8 positions agree with TRBD1. This CDR3 comprises 13 residues. Germline CDR1 SGHVS, CDR2 FQNEAQ. V shed 10 bases, J shed 0 bases, and the junction held 5 bases outside the gene matches. DNA of the CDR3: TGTGCCACTGCGACAGGGGACTCCTACGAGCAGTACTTC. Translating it yields CATATGDSYEQYF.

The rearrangement joins TRBV3-1 (or the pseudogene TRBV3-2) to TRBJ1-2; D possibly corresponds to TRBD1 (5 bases). The CDR3 is made up of 14 amino acids. CDR1 is LGHDT, CDR2 YNNKEL, per germline (reference sequence). The germline V and J ends were trimmed by 5 bases and 6 bases, with 16 bases remaining between them. CDR3 bases: TGTGCCAGCAGCGACGGGACGGGGAAGGATGGCTACACCTTC. Its translation: CASSDGTGKDGYTF.

This chain joins TRBV5-8 and TRBJ1-2; weak D call: TRBD1 (5 bases). Per the germline V gene, CDR1 is SGHTS and CDR2 is YDEGEE. The CDR3 is 12 amino acids. The ends were cut back, 4 bases at V and 5 bases at J, with 9 bases in the middle. The CDR3: CASSPWGYGYTF. The CDR3 region has the DNA TGTGCCAGCAGCCCCTGGGGGTATGGCTACACCTTC.